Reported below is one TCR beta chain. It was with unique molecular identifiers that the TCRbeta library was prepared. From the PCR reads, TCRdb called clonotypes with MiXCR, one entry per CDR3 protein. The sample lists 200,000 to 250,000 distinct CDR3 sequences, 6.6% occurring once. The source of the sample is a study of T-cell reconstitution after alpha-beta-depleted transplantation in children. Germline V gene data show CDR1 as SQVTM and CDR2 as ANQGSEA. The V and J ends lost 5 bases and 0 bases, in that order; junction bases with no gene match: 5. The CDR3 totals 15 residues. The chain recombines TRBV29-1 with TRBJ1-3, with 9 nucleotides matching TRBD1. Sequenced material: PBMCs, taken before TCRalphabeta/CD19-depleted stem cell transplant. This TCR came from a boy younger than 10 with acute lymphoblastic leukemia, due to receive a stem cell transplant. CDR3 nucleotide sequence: TGCAGCGTTCTGGCGGGACAGGGCTCTGGAAACACCATATATTTT. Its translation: CSVLAGQGSGNTIYF.